This T cell receptor (beta chain) was profiled in a study of blood T cell repertoires in COVID-19. The overall study: Researchers got acute and convalescent COVID-19 samples from the United States, Italy and Spain.

The CDR3 runs to 14 residues. V lost 0 bases and J 7 bases, leaving 15 bases between the germline ends. Germline CDR1 and CDR2: GTSNPN and SVGIG (reference sequence). It was during active infection that Seattle patients were enrolled and then longitudinally followed. Per the study methods: It was from reference gene primer amplification that nucleated cell counts were estimated. Assay: immunoSEQ multiplex PCR; the TCRdb copy retains only in-frame clones and omits some. The V and J calls and clone size are taken from that table; D and trimming were inferred from the DNA. The sample records under 250,000 clones, roughly 80% being singletons.

The sequenced sample was peripheral blood. The receptor was isolated from a woman aged 70-85 years with COVID-19, enrolled during active disease. V is TRBV30 and J is TRBJ1-1, with D tentatively TRBD1 (5 bases). The CDR3 sequence: CAWSVLQGGGEAFF. The CDR3 nucleotides read TGTGCCTGGAGTGTACTCCAGGGAGGTGGTGAAGCTTTCTTT. Combining the CDR3 with reference TRBV30 and TRBJ1-1 gives the whole variable domain SQTIHQWPATLVQPVGSPLSLECTVEGTSNPNLYWYRQAAGRGLQLLFYSVGIGQISSEVPQNLSASRPQDRQFILSSKKLLLSDSGFYLCAWSVLQGGGEAFFGQGTRLTVV.